This entry lists 3 T cell receptor beta chains sequenced from one sample in a study of blood T cell repertoires in COVID-19. The protocol was immunoSEQ multiplex PCR, while the TCRdb copy is restricted to in-frame clones and leaves out a portion. Of 90,000 to 110,000 clones in the sample, approximately 87% were seen once. Sequenced input: peripheral blood. These receptors originate from a woman aged 50 to 60 with acute or convalescent COVID-19.

This chain joins TRBV18 and TRBJ1-1; 10 bases align to TRBD1. V trimming: 3 bases; J trimming: 4 bases; junction bases outside the gene matches: 5. Germline lookup yields CDR1 KGHSH and CDR2 LQKENI. The CDR3 sequence is 15 residues long. The CDR3 DNA reads as TGTGCCAGCTCACCTTCCCGGGACAGGGGCACTGAAGCTTTCTTT. Its translation: CASSPSRDRGTEAFF.

V usage is TRBV30 and J usage is TRBJ1-1; TRBD1 might be the D (5 bases). Trimming stripped 2 bases from V and 4 bases from J, with 17 bases between. Germline loops: CDR1 GTSNPN, CDR2 SVGIG (reference sequence). CDR3 length: 15 residues. In DNA form, the CDR3 reads TGTGCCTGGAGTAAAGGGGCCACCATGGCCACTGAAGCTTTCTTT. Its translation is CAWSKGATMATEAFF.

The CDR3 coding sequence is TGTGCCAGTAGGAGCCACAACAGGGAAGGCGGCTACACCTTC. The encoded protein is CASRSHNREGGYTF. The chain uses TRBV19 and TRBJ1-2; D might be TRBD1 (6 bases). The CDR3 totals 14 residues. Trimming removed 6 bases at V and 8 bases at J, with 19 bases between. From germline, CDR1 is LNHDA and CDR2 SQIVND (reference sequence).